This TCR beta chain is from a study of molecular identifiers for immune sequencing clone quantification. In its sample, this clonotype was seen a few times. No antigen is known for it. A much larger clone lies a single base off, so this may be a read error. TCRdb re-analysed the PCR reads in MiXCR, keeping a single row per CDR3 protein. The sample has about half a million distinct CDR3 sequences, around 23% seen once; the top ten hold around 0.78%. The CDR3 is made up of 11 amino acids. From germline, CDR1 is MGHRA and CDR2 YSYEKL. General study results and limits: Molecules of identical TCR sharing a barcode could underestimate highly expanded clone sizes.

The clonotype originates from a human donor in good health. Some libraries in this study had Jurkat cell RNA spiked in. The chain recombines TRBV4-1 with TRBJ2-5, with unresolved D. The sequenced material came from naive CD8+ T cells from blood, with Jurkat cell RNA spiked in. This sample's subset: FACS-sorted CD8+CD4-CCR7+CD45RA+ naive T cells. The CDR3 region has the DNA TGCGCCCGCAGCCGTTCAGAGACCCAGTACTTC. The encoded protein is CARSRSETQYF.